The 30 T cell receptor beta chains below were found in one sample sequenced in a study of blood T cell repertoires in COVID-19. The method was immunoSEQ multiplex PCR; TCRdb's version includes in-frame clones alone and lacks a portion of them. Of some 200,000 clones listed, around 84% are singletons. Sequenced material: peripheral blood. The receptor source for this set is an elderly man with acute or convalescent COVID-19.

This chain joins TRBV7-9 and TRBJ2-7; TRBD1 matches 10 bases. The CDR3 sequence is 19 residues long. Germline CDR1 is SEHNR and CDR2 is FQNEAQ (reference sequence). V was clipped by 5 bases and J by 2 bases; unmatched bases: 18. The CDR3 DNA reads TGTGCCAGCAGCCCCTATAGGTCGGTGGGACAGGGGACGGCCTACGAGCAGTACTTC. Protein: CASSPYRSVGQGTAYEQYF.

This sequence joins TRBV19 and TRBJ1-2, with D maybe TRBD1 (5 bases). This CDR3 has 12 residues. The germline V gene has CDR1 LNHDA and CDR2 SQIVND (reference sequence). V was shortened by 10 bases and J by 3 bases, with 12 bases between the two germline ends. CDR3 sequence (DNA): TGTGCCACCCGACAGTATGACTATGGCTACACCTTC. Amino acid sequence: CATRQYDYGYTF.

This chain links TRBV5-1 with TRBJ1-1; D ambiguous. Germline lookup yields CDR1 SGHRS and CDR2 YFSETQ. The CDR3 has 16 amino acids. Trimming cost V 4 bases and J 1 base, with 17 bases left between them. The CDR3 DNA follows: TGCGCCAGCAGCCCGGGAAGAGCAGGTGAGAACACTGAAGCTTTCTTT. Protein sequence: CASSPGRAGENTEAFF.

V and J are TRBV4-2 and TRBJ1-5, with D possibly matching TRBD1 (6 bases). V lost 0 bases and J 1 base, leaving 10 bases between the germline ends. CDR3 length: 16 amino acids. Germline loops: CDR1 LGHNA, CDR2 YNFKEQ. CDR3 amino acids: CASSQDKRGSNQPQHF. The CDR3 DNA reads as TGTGCCAGCAGCCAAGATAAGAGGGGGAGCAATCAGCCCCAGCATTTT.

As concerns this clone: This CDR3 is also generated by other DNA sequences in the sample. The chain links TRBV9 to TRBJ2-1; 13 nucleotides align to TRBD2. V trimming: 5 bases; J trimming: 7 bases; junction bases outside the gene matches: 6. Germline lookup yields CDR1 SGDLS and CDR2 YYNGEE. The length of the CDR3 is 15 residues. Written as DNA, the CDR3 is TGTGCCAGCAGACCACCGGGACTAGCGGGAAATGAGCAGTTCTTC. This sequence encodes CASRPPGLAGNEQFF.

This chain joins TRBV6-2 or TRBV6-3 and TRBJ2-4, with a tentative D call TRBD2 (5 bases). The germline V and J ends were trimmed by 6 bases and 10 bases, with 13 bases remaining between them. The CDR3 runs 12 residues. CDR1 and CDR2 from the germline V gene are MNHEY and SVGEGT. Here the CDR3 DNA reads TGTGCCAGCAGCCCGGGGAGTAATATTCAGTACTTC. This codes for CASSPGSNIQYF.

This chain joins TRBV5-4 and TRBJ1-3; the D is unclear. The CDR3 length is 15 residues. CDR1 is SGHNT and CDR2 is YYREEE in the germline V gene (reference sequence). V was trimmed by 0 bases and J by 0 bases, leaving 7 bases between them. This CDR3 is CASSLGGFSGNTIYF. CDR3 nucleotide sequence: TGTGCCAGCAGCTTGGGAGGGTTCTCTGGAAACACCATATATTTT.

The genes are TRBV9 and TRBJ2-2; TRBD2 agrees at 12 bases. The CDR3 sequence is 17 residues long. V trimming: 6 bases; J trimming: 0 bases; junction bases outside the gene matches: 6. The germline V gene encodes CDR1 SGDLS and CDR2 YYNGEE. CDR3 loop: CASTPRLAGANTGELFF. The CDR3 DNA is TGTGCCAGCACCCCCCGACTAGCGGGAGCGAACACCGGGGAGCTGTTTTTT. Full variable domain (outside the CDR3, taken from reference TRBV9 and TRBJ2-2): DSGVTQTPKHLITATGQRVTLRCSPRSGDLSVYWYQQSLDQGLQFLIQYYNGEERAKGNILERFSAQQFPDLHSELNLSSLELGDSALYFCASTPRLAGANTGELFFGEGSRLTVL.

A remark on this clone: The same CDR3 is also encoded by other DNA sequences in this sample. V is TRBV27 and J is TRBJ1-5; D is perhaps TRBD1 (5 bases). The germline V gene has CDR1 MNHEY and CDR2 SMNVEV (reference sequence). The CDR3 has 15 residues. Trimming left V 2 bases short and J 1 base short, with 9 bases between. The CDR3 is CASSLGTGSNQPQHF. CDR3 bases: TGTGCCAGCAGTTTAGGAACAGGAAGCAATCAGCCCCAGCATTTT.

The chain joins TRBV18 to TRBJ1-3; TRBD1 matches at 9 bases. Losses at the gene ends were 3 bases for V and 0 bases for J; bases not matched to a gene: 6. The CDR3 consists of 17 residues. Germline values: CDR1 KGHSH, CDR2 LQKENI. CDR3 protein: CASSPSTGGSSGNTIYF. The CDR3 DNA follows: TGTGCCAGCTCACCCTCGACAGGGGGAAGCTCTGGAAACACCATATATTTT.

The V call is TRBV27, the J call TRBJ2-1; 12 bases map to TRBD2. V gave up 6 bases and J gave up 2 bases; unmatched junction bases: 5. The CDR3 contains 16 residues. CDR1 MNHEY and CDR2 SMNVEV come from the germline V gene (reference sequence). CDR3 bases: TGTGCCAGCAGCCCGACTAGCGGGAGCCCCTACAATGAGCAGTTCTTC. Translation gives CASSPTSGSPYNEQFF.

The rearrangement uses TRBV5-1 and TRBJ1-2, with a weak D call TRBD1 (5 bases). V dropped 0 bases and J dropped 0 bases, with 9 bases sitting between them. From germline, CDR1 is SGHRS and CDR2 YFSETQ. CDR3 length: 15 residues. In DNA form, the CDR3 reads TGCGCCAGCAGCTTGGTGGGGCAGTCTAACTATGGCTACACCTTC. This translates into CASSLVGQSNYGYTF.

This clone appeared a few times. The chain uses TRBV11-2 and TRBJ1-6; D is unclear. CDR1 is SGHAT, CDR2 FQNNGV, per germline. CDR3 length: 16 residues. The V end was cut by 3 bases, the J end by 4 bases, with 13 bases between. CDR3 in DNA: TGTGCCAGCAGCTTCGTGGCGGCTACGTATAATTCACCCCTCCACTTT. Translating it yields CASSFVAATYNSPLHF.

This clone has only a few counts. The chain is built from TRBV4-2 and TRBJ2-2; 8 bases align to TRBD1. From germline, CDR1 is LGHNA and CDR2 YNFKEQ. V shed 1 base, J shed 7 bases, and the junction held 8 bases outside the gene matches. The CDR3 extends over 16 amino acids. The DNA of the CDR3 is TGTGCCAGCAGCCAAGTAGGCAGGGGGCCTAACGGGGAGCTGTTTTTT. Its protein is CASSQVGRGPNGELFF.

This chain connects TRBV28 to TRBJ2-7; TRBD1 matches 8 bases. This CDR3 contains 18 residues. Germline trimming cut 1 base from V and 0 bases from J; bases unmatched to any gene: 11. Germline loops: CDR1 MDHEN, CDR2 SYDVKM. The CDR3 is CASSLSRKDRVRSYEQYF. The DNA of the CDR3 is TGTGCCAGCAGTTTATCCAGGAAGGACAGGGTCCGCTCCTACGAGCAGTACTTC.

J is TRBJ2-1 and V is TRBV5-1, with 12 bases aligning to TRBD2. V lost 4 bases to trimming and J lost 6 bases; unmatched junction nucleotides: 5. CDR1 is SGHRS, CDR2 YFSETQ, per germline. This CDR3 comprises 15 residues. The CDR3 here is CASSKLAGGLNEQFF. The CDR3 nucleotides read TGCGCCAGCAGCAAACTAGCGGGAGGCCTCAATGAGCAGTTCTTC.

This clone was observed once. This chain links TRBV6-5 with TRBJ2-1; D is uncertain. V lost 5 bases and J lost 7, with 6 bases in between. There are 11 residues in the CDR3. Germline values: CDR1 MNHEY, CDR2 SVGAGI. The CDR3 nucleotides read TGTGCCAGCAGTACCAGGAATGAGCAGTTCTTC. It encodes CASSTRNEQFF.

V usage is TRBV30 and J usage is TRBJ1-3; maybe TRBD1 (6 bases). Germline-derived CDR1 and CDR2 are GTSNPN and SVGIG (reference sequence). The CDR3 covers 13 residues. Between the trimmed V and J ends, which lost 7 bases and 2 bases, there was a span of 12 bases. Here the CDR3 DNA reads TGTGCCTCACAGGGTTTTGCTGGAAACACCATATATTTT. Translating it yields CASQGFAGNTIYF. Full variable domain (rest looked up from reference TRBV30 and TRBJ1-3): SQTIHQWPATLVQPVGSPLSLECTVEGTSNPNLYWYRQAAGRGLQLLFYSVGIGQISSEVPQNLSASRPQDRQFILSSKKLLLSDSGFYLCASQGFAGNTIYFGEGSWLTVV.

CDR3 sequence: CASSLGRQGVSGELFF. The CDR3 bases are TGTGCCAGCAGCTTGGGGAGACAGGGGGTCTCGGGGGAGCTGTTTTTT. The chain links TRBV5-6 to TRBJ2-2, with TRBD1 matching 9 bases. This CDR3 comprises 16 residues. J gave up 8 bases and V 0 bases, and 8 bases lay outside the gene matches. Germline CDR1 reads SGHDT; CDR2 reads YYEEEE.

The chain joins TRBV30 to TRBJ1-3; 7 bases fit TRBD1. CDR1 and CDR2 (germline): GTSNPN, SVGIG (reference sequence). The CDR3 is made up of 14 amino acids. Losses at the gene ends were 2 bases for V and 4 bases for J; bases not matched to a gene: 5. CDR3 coding DNA: TGTGCCTGGAGTCGGACAGGCGGCGGAAACACCATATATTTT. Protein product: CAWSRTGGGNTIYF.

The rearrangement uses TRBV15 and TRBJ2-3; 10 bases are shared with TRBD1. The V gene end was trimmed by 3 bases and the J gene end by 3 bases; junction bases not matched to a gene: 3. CDR3 length equals 15 residues. Germline assignment: CDR1 LNHNV and CDR2 YYDKDF (reference sequence). As DNA, the CDR3 is TGTGCCACCAGCAGTGGACAGGGGGGAACAGATACGCAGTATTTT. Translation gives CATSSGQGGTDTQYF.

The chain couples TRBV28 to TRBJ2-2, with 12 bases matching TRBD1. Germline-derived CDR1 and CDR2 are MDHEN and SYDVKM. This CDR3 is built from 16 residues. V lost 7 bases and J lost 7; bases outside the gene matches: 10. CDR3 nucleotides: TGTGCCAGCAAACTCGCCGGGACAGGGGGCGGCGGGGAGCTGTTTTTT. This encodes CASKLAGTGGGGELFF.

The chain uses TRBV9 and TRBJ1-6, with D possibly TRBD1 on 5 matching bases. Germline values: CDR1 SGDLS, CDR2 YYNGEE. V was shortened by 1 base and J by 4 bases, with 6 bases between the two germline ends. The CDR3 is 14 amino acids. As DNA, the CDR3 is TGTGCCAGCAGCGTACAGGGTTATAATTCACCCCTCCACTTT. Translation gives CASSVQGYNSPLHF.

This clone was detected a few times. DNA of the CDR3: TGTGCCAGCAACACCCCGGGGACAGGGGGTTCACCCCTCCACTTT. Its translation: CASNTPGTGGSPLHF. This chain links TRBV28 with TRBJ1-6, with 11 positions matching TRBD1. CDR1 is MDHEN and CDR2 is SYDVKM in the germline V gene. This CDR3 has 15 amino acids. After removal of 7 bases from V and 9 bases from J, the junction contained 8 bases not matched to a gene.

CDR3 sequence (DNA): TGCAGCGTTGACGGCGATCCGACAGCGGGAATCTACAATGAGCAGTTCTTC. Protein: CSVDGDPTAGIYNEQFF. V is TRBV29-1 and J is TRBJ2-1; 7 nucleotides align to TRBD2. Germline V gene data show CDR1 as SQVTM and CDR2 as ANQGSEA. The V segment lost 3 bases and the J segment 3 bases; nucleotides outside the gene matches: 14. The CDR3 has 17 amino acids.

With regard to this clone: Germline and junction disagree at one end, which may indicate a read error. This chain joins TRBV7-7 and TRBJ2-1; the D is unclear. CDR3 length: 13 amino acids. The V gene's germline CDR1 is SSHAT and CDR2 FNYEAQ (reference sequence). CDR3 DNA: TGTGCTAGCAGCTTATCATCCTACAATGAGCAGTTCTTC. Amino acid sequence: CASSLSSYNEQFF.

The rearrangement joins TRBV27 to TRBJ1-2; TRBD1 might be the D (5 bases). The CDR3 has 14 residues. The germline V gene encodes CDR1 MNHEY and CDR2 SMNVEV (reference sequence). Deletions cut 6 bases from V and 4 bases from J, with 15 bases between. The CDR3 bases are TGTGCCAGCAGGATGGAGGGGCGAATCTATGGCTACACCTTC. Translated: CASRMEGRIYGYTF.

The CDR3 sequence is CASSLAGQGSTDTQYF. Written as DNA, the CDR3 is TGTGCCAGCAGCTTAGCTGGACAGGGGAGCACAGATACGCAGTATTTT. The rearrangement uses TRBV11-2 and TRBJ2-3; 9 bases are a match to TRBD1. With 1 base clipped from V and 0 bases from J, the junction kept 2 bases outside the gene matches. There are 16 residues in the CDR3. Germline V gene sequence: CDR1 SGHAT, CDR2 FQNNGV.

The chain uses TRBV11-1 and TRBJ1-1, with D uncertain. The germline V gene has CDR1 SGHAT and CDR2 FQDESV (reference sequence). V was clipped by 5 bases and J by 2 bases, with 12 bases between them. The CDR3 sequence is 14 residues long. This CDR3 is CASSRLTVNTEAFF. The CDR3, as DNA: TGTGCCAGCAGCCGACTTACGGTAAACACTGAAGCTTTCTTT.

The chain joins TRBV27 to TRBJ2-6; 8 bases agree with TRBD1. Germline trimming cut 5 bases from V and 2 bases from J; bases unmatched to any gene: 2. This CDR3 has 15 residues. CDR1 and CDR2 from the germline V gene are MNHEY and SMNVEV (reference sequence). The CDR3 region has the DNA TGTGCCAGCAGTCCACAGGGGGCTGGGGCCAACGTCCTGACTTTC. Its protein product is CASSPQGAGANVLTF. Full variable domain (remainder filled in from reference TRBV27 and TRBJ2-6): EAQVTQNPRYLITVTGKKLTVTCSQNMNHEYMSWYRQDPGLGLRQIYYSMNVEVTDKGDVPEGYKVSRKEKRNFPLILESPSPNQTSLYFCASSPQGAGANVLTFGAGSRLTVL.